The T cell receptor beta chain described here comes from a study of blood T cell repertoires in COVID-19. After removal of 7 bases from V and 8 bases from J, the junction contained 6 bases not matched to a gene. This CDR3 region has 13 residues. Germline assignment: CDR1 MNHNY and CDR2 SVGAGI (reference sequence). The table came from immunoSEQ multiplex PCR; TCRdb's copy has only in-frame clones and leaves some out. The sample has some 300,000 clones; 87% are singletons. The J gene is TRBJ1-4, the V gene TRBV6-6, with TRBD1 matching 8 bases. The receptor was isolated from a man younger than 35 with active or convalescent COVID-19. Specimen: peripheral blood. The CDR3 region is CASNLGDREKLFF. The CDR3 DNA reads TGTGCCAGCAACTTAGGGGACAGGGAAAAACTGTTTTTT.